This T cell receptor (beta chain) stems from a study of molecular identifiers for immune sequencing clone quantification. The table lists this clonotype with a few counts. Generation of bulk TCR libraries relied on previously described methods and listed TCR primers. In TCRdb, the PCR reads were re-called with MiXCR into one record per CDR3 protein. The data show about 630,000 distinct CDR3 sequences, 25% seen once. Germline V gene sequence: CDR1 LNHDA, CDR2 SQIVND (reference sequence). The CDR3 has 14 residues. V was clipped by 1 base and J by 7 bases, with 11 bases between them. The chain uses TRBV19 and TRBJ2-1; D call uncertain. Sequenced input: naive CD8+ T cells from blood, with Jurkat cell RNA spiked in. The subset here: FACS-sorted CD8+CD4-CCR7+CD45RA+ naive T cells. This sequence originates from a human donor in good health. Some libraries in this study had Jurkat cell RNA spiked in. The CDR3 bases are TGTGCCAGTAGTATAGTTAGGACCACGAATGAGCAGTTCTTC. This sequence encodes CASSIVRTTNEQFF.